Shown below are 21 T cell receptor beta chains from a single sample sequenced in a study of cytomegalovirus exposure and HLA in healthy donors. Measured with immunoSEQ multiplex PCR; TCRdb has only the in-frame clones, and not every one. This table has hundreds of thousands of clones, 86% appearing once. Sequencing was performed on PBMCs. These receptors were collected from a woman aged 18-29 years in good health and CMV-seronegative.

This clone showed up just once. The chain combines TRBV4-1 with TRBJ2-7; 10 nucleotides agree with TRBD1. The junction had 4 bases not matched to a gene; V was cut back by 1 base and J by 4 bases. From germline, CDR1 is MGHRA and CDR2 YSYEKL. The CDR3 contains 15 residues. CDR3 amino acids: CASSQGQGASYEQYF. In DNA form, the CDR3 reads TGCGCCAGCAGCCAAGGACAGGGGGCTTCGTACGAGCAGTACTTC.

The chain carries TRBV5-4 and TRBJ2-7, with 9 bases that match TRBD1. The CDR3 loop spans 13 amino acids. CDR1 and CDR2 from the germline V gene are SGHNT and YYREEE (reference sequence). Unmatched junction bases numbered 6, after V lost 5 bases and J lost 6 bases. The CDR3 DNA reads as TGTGCCAGCAGTTACGGGACAGGGAGCGAGCAGTACTTC. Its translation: CASSYGTGSEQYF.

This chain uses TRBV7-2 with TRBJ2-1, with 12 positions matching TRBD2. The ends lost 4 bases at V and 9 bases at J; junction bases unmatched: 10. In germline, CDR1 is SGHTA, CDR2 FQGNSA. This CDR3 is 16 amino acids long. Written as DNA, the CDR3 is TGTGCCAGCAGCTCGTGGGGGGGGACTAGCGGGTTTGAGCAGTTCTTC. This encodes CASSSWGGTSGFEQFF.

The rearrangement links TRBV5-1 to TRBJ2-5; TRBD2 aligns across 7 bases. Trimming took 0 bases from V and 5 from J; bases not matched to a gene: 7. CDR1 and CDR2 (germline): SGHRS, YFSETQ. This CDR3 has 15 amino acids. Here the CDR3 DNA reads TGCGCCAGCAGCTTGGCCCCGGGGGAGGGGGAGACCCAGTACTTC. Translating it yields CASSLAPGEGETQYF.

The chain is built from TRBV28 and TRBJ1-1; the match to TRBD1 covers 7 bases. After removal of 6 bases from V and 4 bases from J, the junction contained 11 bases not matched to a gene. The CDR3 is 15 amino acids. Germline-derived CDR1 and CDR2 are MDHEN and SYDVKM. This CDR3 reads CASRKKSTGTTEAFF. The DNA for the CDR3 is TGTGCCAGCAGAAAAAAATCGACAGGGACCACTGAAGCTTTCTTT.

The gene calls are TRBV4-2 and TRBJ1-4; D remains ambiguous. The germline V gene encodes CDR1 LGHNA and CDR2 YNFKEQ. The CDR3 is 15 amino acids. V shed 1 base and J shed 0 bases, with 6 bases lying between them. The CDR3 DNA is TGTGCCAGCAGCCAAGTACTATCAACTAATGAAAAACTGTTTTTT. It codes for CASSQVLSTNEKLFF.

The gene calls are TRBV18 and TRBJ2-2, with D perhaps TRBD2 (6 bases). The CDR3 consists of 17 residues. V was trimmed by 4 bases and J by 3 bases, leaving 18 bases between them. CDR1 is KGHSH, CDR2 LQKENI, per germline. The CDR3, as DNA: TGTGCCAGCTCACGATGGGACTCCTCCACGGACACCGGGGAGCTGTTTTTT. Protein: CASSRWDSSTDTGELFF. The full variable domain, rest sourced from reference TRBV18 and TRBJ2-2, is NAGVMQNPRHLVRRRGQEARLRCSPMKGHSHVYWYRQLPEEGLKFMVYLQKENIIDESGMPKERFSAEFPKEGPSILRIQQVVRGDSAAYFCASSRWDSSTDTGELFFGEGSRLTVL.

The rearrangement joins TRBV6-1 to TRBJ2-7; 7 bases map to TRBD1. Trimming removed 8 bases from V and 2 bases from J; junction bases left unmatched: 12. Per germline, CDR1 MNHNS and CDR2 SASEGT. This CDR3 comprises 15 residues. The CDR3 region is CASQGGDSPTYEQYF. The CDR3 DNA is TGTGCCAGCCAAGGGGGCGACAGTCCGACCTACGAGCAGTACTTC.

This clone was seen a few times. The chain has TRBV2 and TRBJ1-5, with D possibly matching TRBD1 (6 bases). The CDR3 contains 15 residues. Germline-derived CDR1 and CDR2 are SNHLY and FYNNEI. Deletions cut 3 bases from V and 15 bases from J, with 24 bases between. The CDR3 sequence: CASSEGSGAIITVHF. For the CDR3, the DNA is TGTGCCAGCAGTGAGGGGTCAGGGGCAATCATTACTGTGCATTTT.

In DNA form, the CDR3 reads TGTGCCAGCAGCTTCGCAGGGGATGTAGGTGAAGCTTTCTTT. Translation: CASSFAGDVGEAFF. The chain employs TRBV11-1 and TRBJ1-1, with D perhaps matching TRBD1 (6 bases). The germline V gene has CDR1 SGHAT and CDR2 FQDESV (reference sequence). CDR3 size: 14 residues. Deletions cut 3 bases from V and 7 bases from J, with 15 bases between.

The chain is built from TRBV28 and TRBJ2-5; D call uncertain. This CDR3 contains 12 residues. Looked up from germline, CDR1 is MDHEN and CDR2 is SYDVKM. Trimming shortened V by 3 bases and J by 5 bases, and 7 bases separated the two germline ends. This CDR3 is CASSFPLETQYF. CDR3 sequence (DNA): TGTGCCAGCAGTTTTCCGTTGGAGACCCAGTACTTC.

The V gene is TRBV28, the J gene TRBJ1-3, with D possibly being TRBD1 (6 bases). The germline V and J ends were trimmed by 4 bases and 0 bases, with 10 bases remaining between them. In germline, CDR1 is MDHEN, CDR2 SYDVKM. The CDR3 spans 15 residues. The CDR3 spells CASSSGDISGNTIYF. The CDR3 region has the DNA TGTGCCAGCAGTTCCGGGGACATCTCTGGAAACACCATATATTTT.

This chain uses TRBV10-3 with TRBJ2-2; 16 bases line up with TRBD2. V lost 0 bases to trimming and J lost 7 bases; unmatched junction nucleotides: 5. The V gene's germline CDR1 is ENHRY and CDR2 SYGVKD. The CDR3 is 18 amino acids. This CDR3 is CAISESGTSGRADGELFF. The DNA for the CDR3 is TGTGCCATCAGTGAGTCGGGGACTAGCGGGAGGGCCGACGGGGAGCTGTTTTTT.

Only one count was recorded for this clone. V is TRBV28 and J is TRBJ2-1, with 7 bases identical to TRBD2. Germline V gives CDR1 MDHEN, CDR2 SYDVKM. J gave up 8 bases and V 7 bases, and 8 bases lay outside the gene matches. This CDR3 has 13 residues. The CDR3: CASNPGLVDEQFF. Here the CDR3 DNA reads TGTGCCAGCAACCCCGGACTAGTTGATGAGCAGTTCTTC.

The CDR3 nucleotides read TGTGCCAGCAGTTTCAGCTCTGGAAACACCATATATTTT. Protein: CASSFSSGNTIYF. This chain connects TRBV6-5 to TRBJ1-3; no firm D call. V was shortened by 4 bases and J by 0 bases, with 4 bases between the two germline ends. This CDR3 contains 13 residues. Germline V gene lookup returns CDR1 MNHEY and CDR2 SVGAGI.

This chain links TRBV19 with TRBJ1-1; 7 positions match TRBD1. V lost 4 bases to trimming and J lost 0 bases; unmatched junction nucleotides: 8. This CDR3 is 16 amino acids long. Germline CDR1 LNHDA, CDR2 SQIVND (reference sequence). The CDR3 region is CASSTGGTVMNTEAFF. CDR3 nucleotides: TGTGCCAGTAGTACGGGCGGGACAGTCATGAACACTGAAGCTTTCTTT.

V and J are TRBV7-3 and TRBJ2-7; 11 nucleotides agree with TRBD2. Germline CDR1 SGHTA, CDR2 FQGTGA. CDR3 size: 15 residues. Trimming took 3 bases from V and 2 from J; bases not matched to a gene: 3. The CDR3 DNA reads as TGTGCCAGCAGCTTGGGTAGCGGGAGGGCCTACGAGCAGTACTTC. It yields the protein CASSLGSGRAYEQYF.

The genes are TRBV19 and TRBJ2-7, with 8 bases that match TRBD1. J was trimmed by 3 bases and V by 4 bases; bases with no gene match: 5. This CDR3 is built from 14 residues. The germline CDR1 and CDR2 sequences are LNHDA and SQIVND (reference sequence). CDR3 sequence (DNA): TGTGCCAGTAGTACCCTGACAGGGGTCTACGAGCAGTACTTC. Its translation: CASSTLTGVYEQYF.

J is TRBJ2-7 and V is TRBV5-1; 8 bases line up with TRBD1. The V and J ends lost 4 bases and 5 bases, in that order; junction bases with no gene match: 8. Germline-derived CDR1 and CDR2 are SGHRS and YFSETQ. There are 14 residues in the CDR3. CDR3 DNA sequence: TGCGCCAGCAGCCTAGGACAGGGTAGGCACGAGCAGTACTTC. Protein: CASSLGQGRHEQYF.

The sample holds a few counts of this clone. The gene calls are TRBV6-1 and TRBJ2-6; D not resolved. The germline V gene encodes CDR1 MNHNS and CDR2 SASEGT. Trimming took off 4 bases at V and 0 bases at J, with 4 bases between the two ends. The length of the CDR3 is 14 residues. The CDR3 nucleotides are TGTGCCAGCAGTGGAGTCTCTGGGGCCAACGTCCTGACTTTC. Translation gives CASSGVSGANVLTF.

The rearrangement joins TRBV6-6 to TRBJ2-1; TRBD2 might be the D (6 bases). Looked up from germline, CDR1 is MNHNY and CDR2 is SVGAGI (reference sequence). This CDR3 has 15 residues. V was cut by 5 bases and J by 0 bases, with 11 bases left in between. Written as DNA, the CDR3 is TGTGCCAGCAGTCCCGTGCGGGGCTCCTACAATGAGCAGTTCTTC. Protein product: CASSPVRGSYNEQFF.